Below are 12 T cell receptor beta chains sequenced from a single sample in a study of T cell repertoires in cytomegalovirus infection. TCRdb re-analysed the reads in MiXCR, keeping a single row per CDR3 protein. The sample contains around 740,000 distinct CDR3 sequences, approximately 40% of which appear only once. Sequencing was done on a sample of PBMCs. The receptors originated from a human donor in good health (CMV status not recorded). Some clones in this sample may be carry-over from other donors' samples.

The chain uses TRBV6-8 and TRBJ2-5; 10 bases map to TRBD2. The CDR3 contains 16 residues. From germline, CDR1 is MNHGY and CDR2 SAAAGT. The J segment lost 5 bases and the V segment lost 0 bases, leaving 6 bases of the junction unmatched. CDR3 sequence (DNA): TGTGCCAGCAGTTACTCTCTAGCGGGAGAAAGCGAGACCCAGTACTTC. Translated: CASSYSLAGESETQYF.

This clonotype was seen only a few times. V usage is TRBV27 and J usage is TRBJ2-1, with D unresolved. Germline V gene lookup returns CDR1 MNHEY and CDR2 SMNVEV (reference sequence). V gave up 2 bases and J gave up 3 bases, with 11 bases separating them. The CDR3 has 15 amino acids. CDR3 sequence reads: CASSLGPFSYNEQFF. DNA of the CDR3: TGTGCCAGCAGTTTAGGACCATTCAGCTACAATGAGCAGTTCTTC.

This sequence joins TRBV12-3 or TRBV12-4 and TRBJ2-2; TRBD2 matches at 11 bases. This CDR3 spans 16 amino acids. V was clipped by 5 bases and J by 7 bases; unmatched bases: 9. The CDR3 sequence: CASSRLAGTAFGELFF. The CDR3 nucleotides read TGTGCCAGCAGTCGACTAGCGGGAACGGCGTTCGGGGAGCTGTTTTTT.

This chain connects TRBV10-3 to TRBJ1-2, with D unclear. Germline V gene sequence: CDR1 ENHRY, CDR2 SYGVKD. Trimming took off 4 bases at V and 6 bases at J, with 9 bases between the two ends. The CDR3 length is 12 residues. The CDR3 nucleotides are TGTGCCATCAGTGTAGAGGGCCATGGCTACACCTTC. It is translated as CAISVEGHGYTF.

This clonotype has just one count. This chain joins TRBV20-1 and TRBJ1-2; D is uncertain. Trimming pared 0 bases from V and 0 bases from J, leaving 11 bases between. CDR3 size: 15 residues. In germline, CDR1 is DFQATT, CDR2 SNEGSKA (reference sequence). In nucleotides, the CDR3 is TGCAGTGCTAGAGATGTACCCTCAGCTAACTATGGCTACACCTTC. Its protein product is CSARDVPSANYGYTF.

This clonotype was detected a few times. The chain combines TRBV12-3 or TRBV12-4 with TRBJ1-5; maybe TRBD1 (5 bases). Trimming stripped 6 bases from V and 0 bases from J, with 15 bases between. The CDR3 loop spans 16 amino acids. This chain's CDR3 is CASSPGGQTSNQPQHF. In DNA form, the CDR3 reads TGTGCCAGCAGCCCCGGCGGACAAACTAGCAATCAGCCCCAGCATTTT.

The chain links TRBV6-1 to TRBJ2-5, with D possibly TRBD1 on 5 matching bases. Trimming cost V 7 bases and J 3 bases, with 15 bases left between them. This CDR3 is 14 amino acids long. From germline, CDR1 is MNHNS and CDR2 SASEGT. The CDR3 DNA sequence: TGTGCCAGCAAACGCGAACAGGTAGAAGAGACCCAGTACTTC. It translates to CASKREQVEETQYF.

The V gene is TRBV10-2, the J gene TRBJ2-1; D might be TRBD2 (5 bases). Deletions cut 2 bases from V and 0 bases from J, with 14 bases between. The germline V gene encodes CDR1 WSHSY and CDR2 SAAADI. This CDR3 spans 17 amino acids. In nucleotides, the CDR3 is TGCGCCAGCAGTGAGCCCCGGCTAGGGAGCTCCTACAATGAGCAGTTCTTC. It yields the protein CASSEPRLGSSYNEQFF.

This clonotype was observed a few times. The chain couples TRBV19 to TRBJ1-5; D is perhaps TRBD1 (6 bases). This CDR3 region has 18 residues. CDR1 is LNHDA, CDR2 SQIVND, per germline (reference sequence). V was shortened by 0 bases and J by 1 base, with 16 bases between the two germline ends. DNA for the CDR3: TGTGCCAGTAGTATAGAGGTGGATTGGACAGTGAGCAATCAGCCCCAGCATTTT. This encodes CASSIEVDWTVSNQPQHF.

The CDR3 DNA sequence: TGTGCCAGCTCACCCTCAGGATCAACTAATGAAAAACTGTTTTTT. Amino acid sequence: CASSPSGSTNEKLFF. The chain recombines TRBV7-6 with TRBJ1-4; D gene uncertain. Germline CDR1 SGHVS, CDR2 FNYEAQ. The V and J ends lost 8 bases and 0 bases respectively, with 13 bases between them. The CDR3 loop spans 15 amino acids.

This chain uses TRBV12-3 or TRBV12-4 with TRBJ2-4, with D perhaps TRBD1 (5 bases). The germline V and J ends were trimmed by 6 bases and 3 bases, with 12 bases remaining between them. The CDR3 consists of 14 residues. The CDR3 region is CASSRDVNKNIQYF. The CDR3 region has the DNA TGTGCCAGCAGCAGGGATGTAAACAAAAACATTCAGTACTTC.

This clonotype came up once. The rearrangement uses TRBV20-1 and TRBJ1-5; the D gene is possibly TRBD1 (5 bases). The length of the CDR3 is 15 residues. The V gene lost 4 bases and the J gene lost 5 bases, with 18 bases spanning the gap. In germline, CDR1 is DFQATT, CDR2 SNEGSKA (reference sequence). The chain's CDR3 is CSAIGSDRDDQPQHF. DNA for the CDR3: TGCAGTGCTATTGGTTCCGACAGAGACGATCAGCCCCAGCATTTT.